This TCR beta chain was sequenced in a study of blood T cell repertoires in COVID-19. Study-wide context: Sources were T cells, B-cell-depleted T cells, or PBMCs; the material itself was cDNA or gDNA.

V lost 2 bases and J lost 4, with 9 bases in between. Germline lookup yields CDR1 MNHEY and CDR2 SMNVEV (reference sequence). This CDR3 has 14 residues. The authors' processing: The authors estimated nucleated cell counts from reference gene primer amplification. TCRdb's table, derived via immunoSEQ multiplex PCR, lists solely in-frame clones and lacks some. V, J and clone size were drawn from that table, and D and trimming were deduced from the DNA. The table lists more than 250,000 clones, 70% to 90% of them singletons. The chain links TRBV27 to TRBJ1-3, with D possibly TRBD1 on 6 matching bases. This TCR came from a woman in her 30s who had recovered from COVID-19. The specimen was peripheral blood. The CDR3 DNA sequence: TGTGCCAGCAGTTTACGGGGGGCGGGAAACACCATATATTTT. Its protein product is CASSLRGAGNTIYF.